The sequence of this TCR beta chain was determined in a study of a mutant IDH1 vaccine in newly diagnosed glioma. Whole-study context: Patients under treatment included about 62% males and 37.5% females and had a mean age of around 37 years. Patients' prior therapy spanned radiotherapy, temozolomide, or both; most underwent both. Overall study findings and caveats: Detectable vaccine-induced immune responses arose in 80% to 95% of patients. Pseudoprogression apparently lacked any relation to changes in top peripheral T cell clonotypes.

Of note for this clone: Antigen unknown.

Germline V gives CDR1 MNHNS, CDR2 SASEGT. Trimming shortened V by 5 bases and J by 5 bases, and 15 bases separated the two germline ends. The CDR3 covers 14 residues. Repertoires were generated with immunoSEQ multiplex PCR, while TCRdb's copy carries only in-frame clones and drops some. This sample has around 100,000 clones, with about 90% found just once. Time point in this sample: week 11, during vaccination. Doses of 300 ug of mutant IDH1 20-mer peptide were given with topical imiquimod. The source is a woman between 45 and 65 years old with glioma. The sequencing here drew on PBMCs, taken from a glioma patient whose treatment included an IDH1 peptide vaccine. The genes are TRBV6-1 and TRBJ1-1; tentatively, D is TRBD1 (5 bases). CDR3 sequence: CASSRNRQQTEAFF. CDR3 bases: TGTGCCAGCAGTAGAAACAGGCAGCAGACTGAAGCTTTCTTT.